The following is a TCR beta chain sequence with its context. This CDR3 is 14 amino acids long. Trimming stripped 2 bases from V and 3 bases from J, with 11 bases between. From germline, CDR1 is KGHSH and CDR2 LQKENI. The data were produced by immunoSEQ multiplex PCR, yet TCRdb's version contains in-frame clones alone and is incomplete. The sample lists tens of thousands of clones; 80% were seen once. These data belong to a study of OX40 agonist ivuxolimab in advanced cancers. This sample comprised CD4+ or CD8+ T cells sorted from blood, obtained in a trial of the OX40 agonist ivuxolimab. The chain joins TRBV18 to TRBJ2-7; the D is unclear. This TCR was sampled from an adult with an advanced solid tumor such as melanoma, head and neck, liver or kidney cancer. CDR3 sequence reads: CASSPLNLIYEQYF. DNA for the CDR3: TGTGCCAGCTCACCATTAAACCTAATCTACGAGCAGTACTTC.